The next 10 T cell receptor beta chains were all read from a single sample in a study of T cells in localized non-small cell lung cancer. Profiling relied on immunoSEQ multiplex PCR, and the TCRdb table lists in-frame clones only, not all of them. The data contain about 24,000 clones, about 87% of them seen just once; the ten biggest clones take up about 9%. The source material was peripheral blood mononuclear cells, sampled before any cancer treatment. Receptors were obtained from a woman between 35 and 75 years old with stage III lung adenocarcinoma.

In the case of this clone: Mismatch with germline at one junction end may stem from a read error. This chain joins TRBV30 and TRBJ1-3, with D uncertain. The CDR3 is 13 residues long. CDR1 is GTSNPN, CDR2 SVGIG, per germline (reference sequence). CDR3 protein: CAGRDGSGNTIYF. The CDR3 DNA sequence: TGTGCCGGGAGAGACGGATCTGGAAACACCATATATTTT.

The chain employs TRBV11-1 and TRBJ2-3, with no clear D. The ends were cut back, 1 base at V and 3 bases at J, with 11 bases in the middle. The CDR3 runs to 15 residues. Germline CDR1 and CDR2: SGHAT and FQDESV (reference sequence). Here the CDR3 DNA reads TGTGCCAGCAGCTTAGGTTCAGATTTTACAGATACGCAGTATTTT. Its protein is CASSLGSDFTDTQYF. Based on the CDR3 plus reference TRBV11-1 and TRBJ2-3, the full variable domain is EAEVAQSPRYKITEKSQAVAFWCDPISGHATLYWYRQILGQGPELLVQFQDESVVDDSQLPKDRFSAERLKGVDSTLKIQPAELGDSAMYLCASSLGSDFTDTQYFGPGTRLTVL.

The CDR3 DNA follows: TGTGCCAGCAGCCCCGCCCGAGGACAAATATATAATTCACCCCTCCACTTT. This translates into CASSPARGQIYNSPLHF. The rearrangement joins TRBV13 to TRBJ1-6, with D maybe TRBD1 (5 bases). Germline CDR1 reads PRHDT; CDR2 reads FYEKMQ (reference sequence). Trimming removed 5 bases from V and 4 bases from J, with 18 bases in between. This CDR3 has 17 amino acids. The full variable domain, with the rest looked up from reference TRBV13 and TRBJ1-6, is AAGVIQSPRHLIKEKRETATLKCYPIPRHDTVYWYQQGPGQDPQFLISFYEKMQSDKGSIPDRFSAQQFSDYHSELNMSSLELGDSALYFCASSPARGQIYNSPLHFGNGTRLTVT.

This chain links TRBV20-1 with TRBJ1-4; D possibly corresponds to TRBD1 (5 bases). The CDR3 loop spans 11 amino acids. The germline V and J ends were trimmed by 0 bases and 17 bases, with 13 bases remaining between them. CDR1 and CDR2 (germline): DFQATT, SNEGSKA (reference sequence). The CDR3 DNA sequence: TGCAGTGCTAGAGATCAGGGTGGGGAATTTTTT. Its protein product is CSARDQGGEFF.

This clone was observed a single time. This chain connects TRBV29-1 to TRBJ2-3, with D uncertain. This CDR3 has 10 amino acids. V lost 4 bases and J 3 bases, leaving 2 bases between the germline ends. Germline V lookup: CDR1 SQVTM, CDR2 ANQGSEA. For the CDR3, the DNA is TGCAGCGTTGCAACAGATACGCAGTATTTT. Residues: CSVATDTQYF.

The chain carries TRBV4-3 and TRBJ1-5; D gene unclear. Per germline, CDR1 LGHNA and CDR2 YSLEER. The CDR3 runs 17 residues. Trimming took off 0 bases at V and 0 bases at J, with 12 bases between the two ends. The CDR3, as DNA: TGCGCCAGCAGCCAAGAGAGTAGCACCTTTAGCAATCAGCCCCAGCATTTT. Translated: CASSQESSTFSNQPQHF.

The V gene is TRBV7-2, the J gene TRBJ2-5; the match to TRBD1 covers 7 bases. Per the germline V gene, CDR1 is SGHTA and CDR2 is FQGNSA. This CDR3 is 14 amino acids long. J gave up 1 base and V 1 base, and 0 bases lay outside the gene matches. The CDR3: CASSLGQGQETQYF. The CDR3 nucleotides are TGTGCCAGCAGCTTAGGACAGGGCCAAGAGACCCAGTACTTC.

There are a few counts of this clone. The CDR3 protein is CSVGTSAYEQYF. As DNA, the CDR3 is TGCAGCGTTGGGACTAGCGCCTACGAGCAGTACTTC. The chain couples TRBV29-1 to TRBJ2-7, with 9 bases identical to TRBD2. The junction had 0 bases not matched to a gene; V was cut back by 4 bases and J by 2 bases. CDR1 and CDR2 (germline): SQVTM, ANQGSEA. There are 12 residues in the CDR3.

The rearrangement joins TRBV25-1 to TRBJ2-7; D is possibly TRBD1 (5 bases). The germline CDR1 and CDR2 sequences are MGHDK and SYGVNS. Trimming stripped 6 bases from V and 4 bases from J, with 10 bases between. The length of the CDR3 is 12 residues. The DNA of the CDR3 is TGTGCCAGCAGATTCACAGGTTACGAGCAGTACTTC. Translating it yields CASRFTGYEQYF.

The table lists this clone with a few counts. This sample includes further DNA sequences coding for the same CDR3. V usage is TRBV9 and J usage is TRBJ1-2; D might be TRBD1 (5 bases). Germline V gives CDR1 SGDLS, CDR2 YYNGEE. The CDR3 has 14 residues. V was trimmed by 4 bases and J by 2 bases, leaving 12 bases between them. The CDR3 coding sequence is TGTGCCAGCAGCTCCCGGGGGGGAAACTATGGCTACACCTTC. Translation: CASSSRGGNYGYTF.